Below, 3 T cell receptor beta chains from the same sample are listed, as sequenced in a study of CD8 T cells in ankylosing spondylitis. Each CDR3 protein is one row after TCRdb ran MiXCR on the 5' RACE reads. Of approximately 250,000 distinct CDR3 sequences in the sample, 32% were seen once. The sequencing sample was made of blood, either unsorted or a sorted T cell fraction (not recorded which). The receptor set was obtained from a male donor with ankylosing spondylitis or in good health (not recorded which).

The chain is built from TRBV20-1 and TRBJ2-5; 10 nucleotides match TRBD2. The CDR3 totals 15 residues. V lost 2 bases, J lost 5 bases, and 8 bases stayed unmatched. From germline, CDR1 is DFQATT and CDR2 SNEGSKA (reference sequence). The CDR3 protein is CSARPSGGSSETQYF. The DNA for the CDR3 is TGCAGTGCTAGACCTAGCGGGGGCTCAAGTGAGACCCAGTACTTC.

The chain joins TRBV5-1 to TRBJ2-7; 9 positions match TRBD1. This CDR3 has 18 residues. The germline CDR1 and CDR2 sequences are SGHRS and YFSETQ. The V and J ends lost 6 bases and 5 bases, in that order; junction bases with no gene match: 21. In nucleotides, the CDR3 is TGCGCCAGCACCCCTTTGAGAGGGACAGGGATCGGCCTAGACGAGCAGTACTTC. Amino acid sequence: CASTPLRGTGIGLDEQYF.

This chain links TRBV4-1 with TRBJ1-5; D remains ambiguous. Germline CDR1 MGHRA, CDR2 YSYEKL. This CDR3 comprises 15 residues. V lost 0 bases to trimming and J lost 7 bases, with 13 bases between them. For the CDR3, the DNA is TGCGCCAGCAGCCAAGATAGGGCAGTTTTCCAGCCCCAGCATTTT. It specifies CASSQDRAVFQPQHF.